The present T cell receptor (beta chain) was sequenced within a study of blood T cell repertoires in COVID-19. The CDR3 spans 15 residues. The V end was cut by 2 bases, the J end by 0 bases, with 8 bases between. CDR1 and CDR2 (germline): SGHNT, YENEEA. Here immunoSEQ multiplex PCR was the method, and the copy in TCRdb shows in-frame clones only, minus some. The repertoire holds about 480,000 clones, with 85% to 90% as singletons. The sequence was collected from a woman between 45 and 65 years old with COVID-19, enrolled during active disease. The sample was peripheral blood. The chain has TRBV11-3 and TRBJ2-1, with a possible D match to TRBD1 (5 bases). This chain's CDR3 is CASSLRQSSYNEQFF. DNA of the CDR3: TGTGCCAGCAGCTTAAGACAGAGCTCCTACAATGAGCAGTTCTTC.